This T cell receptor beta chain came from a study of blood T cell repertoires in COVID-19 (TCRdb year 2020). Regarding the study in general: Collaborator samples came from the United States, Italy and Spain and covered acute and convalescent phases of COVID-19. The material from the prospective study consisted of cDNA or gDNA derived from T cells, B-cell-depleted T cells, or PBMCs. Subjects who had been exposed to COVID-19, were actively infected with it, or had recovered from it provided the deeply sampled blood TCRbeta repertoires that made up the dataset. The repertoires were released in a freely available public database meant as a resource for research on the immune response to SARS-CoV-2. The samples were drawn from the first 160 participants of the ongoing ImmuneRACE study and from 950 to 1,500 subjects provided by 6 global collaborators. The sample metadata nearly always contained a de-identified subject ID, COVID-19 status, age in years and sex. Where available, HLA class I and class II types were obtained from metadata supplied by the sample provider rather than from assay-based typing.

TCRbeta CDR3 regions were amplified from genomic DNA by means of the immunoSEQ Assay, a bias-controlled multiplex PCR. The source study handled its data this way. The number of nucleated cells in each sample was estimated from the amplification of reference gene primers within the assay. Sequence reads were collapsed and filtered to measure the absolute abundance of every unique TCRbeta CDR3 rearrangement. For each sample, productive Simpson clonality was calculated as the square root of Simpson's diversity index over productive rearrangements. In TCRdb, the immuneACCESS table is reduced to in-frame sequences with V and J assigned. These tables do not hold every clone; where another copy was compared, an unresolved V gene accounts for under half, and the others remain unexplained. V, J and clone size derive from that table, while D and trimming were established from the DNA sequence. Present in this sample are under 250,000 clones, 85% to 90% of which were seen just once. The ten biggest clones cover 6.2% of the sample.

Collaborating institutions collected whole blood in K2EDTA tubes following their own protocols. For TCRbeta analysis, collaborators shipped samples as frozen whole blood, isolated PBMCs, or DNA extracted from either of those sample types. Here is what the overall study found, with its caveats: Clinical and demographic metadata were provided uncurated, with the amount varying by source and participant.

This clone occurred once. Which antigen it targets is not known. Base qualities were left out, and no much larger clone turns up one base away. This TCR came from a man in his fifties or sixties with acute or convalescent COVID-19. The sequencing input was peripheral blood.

The nucleotide sequence is given as TGTGCCAGCCCCAGCGGGACCGGGGAGCTGTTTTTT. Its translation is CASPSGTGELFF. The sequence is built from TRBV27 and TRBJ2-2; a weak D assignment points to TRBD2 (6 bases agree). CDR1 and CDR2 (MNHEY, SMNVEV) derive from the germline V gene (reference sequence). The trim is 8 bases for V and 5 bases for J, with a gap of 9 bases between the germline ends. Including the terminal cysteine and phenylalanine, the CDR3 comprises 12 residues. Only the CDR3 region is kept as DNA, spanning 36 bases read in frame from base 1.